What follows are 27 T cell receptor beta chains derived from one specimen sequenced in a study of STAT3 mutations in large granular lymphocyte leukemia. Study-level findings and limits: Every T-cell large granular lymphocyte leukemia patient had at least one immunodominant TCR beta clonotype.

For these receptors, no antigen is known. Some clones are missing from TCRdb's copy, which holds only in-frame ones; the method was immunoSEQ multiplex PCR. Among 3,000 to 4,500 clones, about two fifths were seen once, and the ten largest hold around 84%. Sequenced: peripheral blood mononuclear cells. The receptors shown here come from a man aged 55 to 70 with T-cell large granular lymphocyte leukemia. Some clones in this sample may be carry-over from other donors' samples.

This clone was found a few times. This chain joins TRBV5-1 and TRBJ2-6; D call uncertain. CDR1 is SGHRS and CDR2 is YFSETQ in the germline V gene. With 0 bases removed from V and 10 bases from J, the gap between germline ends came to 11 bases. The CDR3 contains 14 residues. CDR3 region: CASSLEPTQNVLTF. In nucleotides, the CDR3 is TGCGCCAGCAGCTTGGAACCCACCCAAAACGTCCTGACTTTC.

This rearrangement joins TRBV5-1 to TRBJ1-2; D might be TRBD1 (6 bases). The V end lost 3 bases, the J end lost 1 base, and 16 bases lay between the germline ends. Germline V gene sequence: CDR1 SGHRS, CDR2 YFSETQ. The CDR3 has 16 residues. The CDR3 loop is CASSSLSGGRNYGYTF. The CDR3 DNA reads as TGCGCCAGCAGCTCCCTTTCCGGGGGGCGTAACTATGGCTACACCTTC.

In its sample, this clone was seen a few times. The chain is built from TRBV30 and TRBJ1-1; D gene ambiguous. V lost 3 bases to trimming and J lost 5 bases, with 16 bases between them. The CDR3 consists of 14 residues. Germline CDR1 GTSNPN, CDR2 SVGIG (reference sequence). CDR3 sequence (DNA): TGTGCCTGGAGGGCCAAAAGAGCGGGGACTGAAGCTTTCTTT. It translates to CAWRAKRAGTEAFF.

V gene TRBV30 combines with J gene TRBJ2-3; D is ambiguous. CDR1 is GTSNPN and CDR2 is SVGIG in the germline V gene (reference sequence). V was shortened by 2 bases and J by 5 bases, with 11 bases between the two germline ends. The CDR3 runs to 13 residues. The CDR3 region has the DNA TGTGCCTGGAGTCCCAAGGATCTAGATACGCAGTATTTT. Its translation: CAWSPKDLDTQYF. The variable domain in full, completed from reference TRBV30 and TRBJ2-3, reads SQTIHQWPATLVQPVGSPLSLECTVEGTSNPNLYWYRQAAGRGLQLLFYSVGIGQISSEVPQNLSASRPQDRQFILSSKKLLLSDSGFYLCAWSPKDLDTQYFGPGTRLTVL.

This chain connects TRBV4-1 to TRBJ2-1; no definite D call. The CDR3 totals 14 residues. Germline values: CDR1 MGHRA, CDR2 YSYEKL. V was pared by 0 bases and J by 7 bases, with 10 bases between. The CDR3 coding sequence is TGCGCCAGCAGCCAAGAAGGGCGGCAGAATGAGCAGTTCTTC. Protein product: CASSQEGRQNEQFF.

This chain uses TRBV7-9 with TRBJ1-2, with D uncertain. V shed 5 bases and J shed 4 bases, with 20 bases lying between them. Germline CDR1 SEHNR, CDR2 FQNEAQ (reference sequence). CDR3 length equals 16 residues. In DNA, the CDR3 is TGTGCCAGCAGCGCCCTGACGACGTCTACCCCCTATGGCTACACCTTC. Residues: CASSALTTSTPYGYTF.

V and J are TRBV5-1 and TRBJ2-6, with D maybe TRBD1 (6 bases). The length of the CDR3 is 16 residues. CDR1 and CDR2 from the germline V gene are SGHRS and YFSETQ. Trimming removed 0 bases from V and 1 base from J, with 8 bases in between. Here the CDR3 DNA reads TGCGCCAGCAGCTTGGGGACAGTTTCTGGGGCCAACGTCCTGACTTTC. Encoded protein: CASSLGTVSGANVLTF.

Written as DNA, the CDR3 is TGTGCCAGCTCCCGGGGAGATACGCAGTATTTT. This encodes CASSRGDTQYF. The V and J genes are TRBV18 and TRBJ2-3; the D gene is possibly TRBD2 (5 bases). Trimming shortened V by 6 bases and J by 5 bases, and 6 bases separated the two germline ends. Germline CDR1 is KGHSH and CDR2 is LQKENI. The CDR3 has 11 residues. Full variable domain (missing parts from reference TRBV18 and TRBJ2-3): NAGVMQNPRHLVRRRGQEARLRCSPMKGHSHVYWYRQLPEEGLKFMVYLQKENIIDESGMPKERFSAEFPKEGPSILRIQQVVRGDSAAYFCASSRGDTQYFGPGTRLTVL.

This clone turned up a few times. The rearrangement uses TRBV18 and TRBJ1-1; no reliable D call. Trimming stripped 4 bases from V and 0 bases from J, with 21 bases between. The CDR3 contains 18 residues. CDR1 is KGHSH, CDR2 LQKENI, per germline. CDR3 loop: CASSLLSHLPHLNTEAFF. The CDR3 DNA is TGTGCCAGCTCACTTCTATCGCACCTCCCACATTTGAACACTGAAGCTTTCTTT.

This clone was picked up one time. The CDR3 nucleotides read TGTGCCTGGACCACGACGGGATTCTCTGGAAACACCATATATTTT. It specifies CAWTTTGFSGNTIYF. This rearrangement joins TRBV30 to TRBJ1-3, with no clear D. V was pared by 4 bases and J by 0 bases, with 13 bases between. CDR1 is GTSNPN, CDR2 SVGIG, per germline (reference sequence). This CDR3 comprises 15 residues.

This sequence joins TRBV6-5 and TRBJ2-7; 13 nucleotides line up with TRBD2. The CDR3 spans 13 residues. V lost 8 bases and J lost 4; bases outside the gene matches: 2. The germline gives CDR1 MNHEY, CDR2 SVGAGI. The CDR3 is CASGTSGDYEQYF. CDR3 in DNA: TGTGCCAGCGGGACTAGCGGGGATTACGAGCAGTACTTC.

The chain has TRBV7-9 and TRBJ1-1; D gene uncertain. V was trimmed by 4 bases and J by 0 bases, leaving 6 bases between them. CDR3 length: 13 amino acids. Looked up from germline, CDR1 is SEHNR and CDR2 is FQNEAQ (reference sequence). DNA of the CDR3: TGTGCCAGCAGCTCAAAGCTGAACACTGAAGCTTTCTTT. Amino acids: CASSSKLNTEAFF. The entire variable domain, with the rest obtained from reference TRBV7-9 and TRBJ1-1, is as follows: DTGVSQNPRHKITKRGQNVTFRCDPISEHNRLYWYRQTLGQGPEFLTYFQNEAQLEKSRLLSDRFSAERPKGSFSTLEIQRTEQGDSAMYLCASSSKLNTEAFFGQGTRLTVV.

The sample holds a few counts of this clone. The chain uses TRBV6-1 and TRBJ1-2, with TRBD1 matching 10 bases. Trimming took 6 bases from V and 7 from J; bases not matched to a gene: 8. The germline CDR1 and CDR2 sequences are MNHNS and SASEGT. CDR3 length equals 14 residues. This CDR3 is CASRVPGQGIGYTF. The CDR3 DNA is TGTGCCAGCAGGGTCCCGGGACAGGGGATTGGCTACACCTTC.

The CDR3, as DNA: TGTGCCAGCAGCATAGACAGGGGACTCGGCTACACCTTC. It translates to CASSIDRGLGYTF. J is TRBJ1-2 and V is TRBV7-9, with 8 bases aligning to TRBD1. The CDR3 contains 13 residues. The V gene end was trimmed by 5 bases and the J gene end by 8 bases; junction bases not matched to a gene: 7. Germline V gene sequence: CDR1 SEHNR, CDR2 FQNEAQ (reference sequence).

V is TRBV5-1 and J is TRBJ1-2, with a tentative D call TRBD1 (5 bases). Per the germline V gene, CDR1 is SGHRS and CDR2 is YFSETQ. The ends were cut back, 3 bases at V and 3 bases at J, with 12 bases in the middle. The length of the CDR3 is 14 residues. CDR3 residues: CASSSSGTDYGYTF. CDR3 nucleotide sequence: TGCGCCAGCAGCTCTAGTGGGACCGACTATGGCTACACCTTC.

The chain combines TRBV19 with TRBJ1-6; the D is unclear. This CDR3 has 13 amino acids. Germline V gives CDR1 LNHDA, CDR2 SQIVND (reference sequence). Trimming left V 2 bases short and J 10 bases short, with 9 bases between. CDR3: CASSITGSSPLHF. Here the CDR3 DNA reads TGTGCCAGTAGTATAACGGGTAGCTCACCCCTCCACTTT.

J is TRBJ2-5 and V is TRBV27; D gene ambiguous. Germline loops: CDR1 MNHEY, CDR2 SMNVEV (reference sequence). The CDR3 is 15 residues long. The germline V and J ends were trimmed by 0 bases and 4 bases, with 12 bases remaining between them. Here the CDR3 DNA reads TGTGCCAGCAGTTTATCTCTAGGTTGGGCAGAGACCCAGTACTTC. Translation: CASSLSLGWAETQYF.

The gene calls are TRBV30 and TRBJ1-3; D is unresolved. V was cut by 1 base and J by 0 bases, with 7 bases left in between. Germline V gene data show CDR1 as GTSNPN and CDR2 as SVGIG (reference sequence). The CDR3 is 14 amino acids. The CDR3 region is CAWSAIVSGNTIYF. Here the CDR3 DNA reads TGTGCCTGGAGTGCGATAGTCTCTGGAAACACCATATATTTT.

This clone has just a few counts. The J gene is TRBJ2-5, the V gene TRBV5-1; 13 nucleotides match TRBD2. The CDR3 is 13 amino acids. The germline V gene has CDR1 SGHRS and CDR2 YFSETQ. Trimming removed 7 bases from V and 4 bases from J; junction bases left unmatched: 1. CDR3 loop: CASRLAGGETQYF. CDR3 nucleotide sequence: TGCGCCAGCCGACTAGCGGGGGGAGAGACCCAGTACTTC.

The chain links TRBV30 to TRBJ2-5; TRBD1 might be the D (6 bases). The CDR3 covers 13 residues. V lost 2 bases and J 1 base, leaving 8 bases between the germline ends. Germline V gene lookup returns CDR1 GTSNPN and CDR2 SVGIG (reference sequence). The CDR3 DNA reads as TGTGCCTGGAGTCAGGGGTTCCAAGAGACCCAGTACTTC. It encodes CAWSQGFQETQYF. Full variable domain (outside the CDR3, taken from reference TRBV30 and TRBJ2-5): SQTIHQWPATLVQPVGSPLSLECTVEGTSNPNLYWYRQAAGRGLQLLFYSVGIGQISSEVPQNLSASRPQDRQFILSSKKLLLSDSGFYLCAWSQGFQETQYFGPGTRLLVL.

This chain uses TRBV30 with TRBJ2-3; the D gene could be TRBD1 or TRBD2 (5 bases each). CDR3 size: 14 residues. The V gene lost 1 base and the J gene lost 5 bases, with 13 bases spanning the gap. Germline V gene sequence: CDR1 GTSNPN, CDR2 SVGIG (reference sequence). CDR3 region: CAWSGGPGGDTQYF. CDR3 in DNA: TGTGCCTGGAGTGGAGGTCCTGGGGGAGATACGCAGTATTTT.

V gene TRBV30 combines with J gene TRBJ2-5; perhaps TRBD2 as D (5 bases). This CDR3 is 13 amino acids long. Germline V gene sequence: CDR1 GTSNPN, CDR2 SVGIG (reference sequence). Trimming stripped 3 bases from V and 5 bases from J, with 13 bases between. CDR3 residues: CAWSSGYGETQYF. The DNA of the CDR3 is TGTGCCTGGAGCTCGGGGTATGGGGAGACCCAGTACTTC.

V is TRBV29-1 and J is TRBJ2-1; the D gene is possibly TRBD2 (6 bases). Germline V gene sequence: CDR1 SQVTM, CDR2 ANQGSEA. There are 14 residues in the CDR3. Trimming pared 7 bases from V and 4 bases from J, leaving 17 bases between. The CDR3 sequence: CSARSGSGYNEQFF. The CDR3 DNA reads as TGCAGCGCCCGTTCCGGGAGTGGGTACAATGAGCAGTTCTTC.

This clone occurred a few times. This chain links TRBV5-1 with TRBJ1-1; D gene ambiguous. This CDR3 has 14 residues. The V end lost 5 bases, the J end lost 1 base, and 12 bases lay between the germline ends. Germline lookup yields CDR1 SGHRS and CDR2 YFSETQ. CDR3 sequence reads: CASRVNGKNTEAFF. CDR3 sequence (DNA): TGCGCCAGCAGAGTGAACGGTAAGAACACTGAAGCTTTCTTT. Looking up the rest from reference TRBV5-1 and TRBJ1-1 gives the full variable domain: KAGVTQTPRYLIKTRGQQVTLSCSPISGHRSVSWYQQTPGQGLQFLFEYFSETQRNKGNFPGRFSGRQFSNSRSEMNVSTLELGDSALYLCASRVNGKNTEAFFGQGTRLTVV.

This clone has more than one count but fewer than ten. The gene calls are TRBV29-1 and TRBJ2-7; D unresolved. This CDR3 region has 14 residues. The germline V and J ends were trimmed by 0 bases and 2 bases, with 11 bases remaining between them. Germline V CDR1 and CDR2: SQVTM, ANQGSEA. CDR3 nucleotide sequence: TGCAGCGTTGAAGAACCCTTCGAGACCTACGAGCAGTACTTC. Protein: CSVEEPFETYEQYF.

This chain uses TRBV5-6 with TRBJ1-5; weak D call: TRBD1 (6 bases). CDR3 size: 15 residues. The V and J ends lost 4 bases and 4 bases respectively, with 15 bases between them. Germline V gene lookup returns CDR1 SGHDT and CDR2 YYEEEE. CDR3 nucleotide sequence: TGTGCCAGCAGCCCCTCCGGGACACAAAATCAGCCCCAGCATTTT. This codes for CASSPSGTQNQPQHF.

This clone was found a few times. This chain joins TRBV5-4 and TRBJ2-1, with D maybe TRBD2 (6 bases). The CDR3 extends over 16 amino acids. Trimming removed 0 bases at V and 3 bases at J, with 13 bases between. Germline V gene data show CDR1 as SGHNT and CDR2 as YYREEE (reference sequence). Here the CDR3 DNA reads TGTGCCAGCAGCTTGGCCTATGGGGGGATCTACAATGAGCAGTTCTTC. Translating gives CASSLAYGGIYNEQFF.